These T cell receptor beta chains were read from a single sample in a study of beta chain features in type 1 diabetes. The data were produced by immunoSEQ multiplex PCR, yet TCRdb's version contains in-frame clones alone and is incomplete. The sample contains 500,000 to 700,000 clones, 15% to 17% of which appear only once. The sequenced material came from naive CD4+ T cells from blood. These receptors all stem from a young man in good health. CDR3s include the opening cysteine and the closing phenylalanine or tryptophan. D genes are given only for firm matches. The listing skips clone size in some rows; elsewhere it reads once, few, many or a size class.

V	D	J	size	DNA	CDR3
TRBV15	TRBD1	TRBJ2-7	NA	TGTGCCACCAGCCAGGACAGGGTCTCCTACGAGCAGTACTTC	CATSQDRVSYEQYF
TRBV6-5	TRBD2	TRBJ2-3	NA	TGTGCCAGCAGTTACTCCAGCGGCGGGAGGGCGAATACGCAGTATTTT	CASSYSSGGRANTQYF
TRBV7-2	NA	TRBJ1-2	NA	TGTGCCAGCAGCTTAAAATCAGTGGGACGGCATGGCTACACCTTC	CASSLKSVGRHGYTF
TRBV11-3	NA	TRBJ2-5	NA	TGTGCCAGCAGCTTTGGATTTGGGGGCGAAGAGCAAGAGACCCAGTACTTC	CASSFGFGGEEQETQYF
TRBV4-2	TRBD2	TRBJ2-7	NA	TGTGCCAGCAGCCTAAGAGGTGGGGAGGCGACTAGCGGGAGGCCCCACGAGCAGTACTTC	CASSLRGGEATSGRPHEQYF
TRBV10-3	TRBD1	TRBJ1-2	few	TGTGCCATCAGGGAAACAGGGGGCGATAGCGATGGCTACACCTTC	CAIRETGGDSDGYTF
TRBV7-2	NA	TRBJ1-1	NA	TGTGCCAGCAGCGGCAGGGTGGGGAACACTGAAGCTTTCTTT	CASSGRVGNTEAFF
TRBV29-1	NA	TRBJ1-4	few	TGCAGCGTAAAAGGGGATAATGAAAAACTGTTTTTT	CSVKGDNEKLFF
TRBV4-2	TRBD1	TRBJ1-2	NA	TGTGCCAGCACCCTCGACAGGGCCTATGGCTACACCTTC	CASTLDRAYGYTF
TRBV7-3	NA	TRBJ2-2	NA	TGTGCCAGCAGCCCCCGGGCAGGGAACACCGGGGAGCTGTTTTTT	CASSPRAGNTGELFF
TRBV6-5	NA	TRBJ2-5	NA	TGTGCCAGCAGTTACTCGATGTCTTGGGGGACCCAGTACTTC	CASSYSMSWGTQYF
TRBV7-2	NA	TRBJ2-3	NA	TGTGCCAGCAGCCACCGGGACCAAGTTGTGTACAGTACAGATACGCAGTATTTT	CASSHRDQVVYSTDTQYF
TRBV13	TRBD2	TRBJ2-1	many	TGTGCCAGCAGGGTTAGCGGGCACGACAATGAGCAGTTCTTC	CASRVSGHDNEQFF
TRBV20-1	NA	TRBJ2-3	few	TGCAGTGGGGTGTGGGGAGATACGCAGTATTTT	CSGVWGDTQYF
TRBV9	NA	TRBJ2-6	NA	TGTGCCAGCAGCGTAGTAGGGTCGAGGTCTGGGGCCAACGTCCTGACTTTC	CASSVVGSRSGANVLTF
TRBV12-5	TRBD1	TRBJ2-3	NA	TGTGCTAGTGGTTTGGTACTTGGCAGGGGGCGACGGGGTACGCAGTATTTT	CASGLVLGRGRRGTQYF
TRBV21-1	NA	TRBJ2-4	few	TGTGCCAGCAGCAAATGGACTAGCGGGAGTGTAACCAAAAACATTCAGTACTTC	CASSKWTSGSVTKNIQYF
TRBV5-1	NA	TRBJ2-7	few	TGCGCCAGCAGCTTGGGGTCGAGGGTCTCCTACGAGCAGTACTTC	CASSLGSRVSYEQYF
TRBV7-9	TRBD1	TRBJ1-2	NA	TGTGCCAGCAGCTCCTCGGGGACAGGGAAGGGCTACACCTTC	CASSSSGTGKGYTF
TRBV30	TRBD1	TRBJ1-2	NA	TGTGCCTGGAGACCCCCGGACAGGCCTAACTATGGCTACACCTTC	CAWRPPDRPNYGYTF
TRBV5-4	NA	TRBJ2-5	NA	TGTGCCAGCAGTTCTCCCCGCGACACAGGGCGGGGGGAGACCCAGTACTTC	CASSSPRDTGRGETQYF
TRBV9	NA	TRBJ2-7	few	TGTGCCAGCAGCGTAGGTCCGGGGCCCTACGAGCAGTACTTC	CASSVGPGPYEQYF
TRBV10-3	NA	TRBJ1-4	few	TGTGCCGTAGGGGCAACTAATGAAAAACTGTTTTTT	CAVGATNEKLFF
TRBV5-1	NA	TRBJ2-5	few	TGCGCCAGCAGCCCGCCGGCAGGCGGTCTTCGTAAGACCCAGTACTTC	CASSPPAGGLRKTQYF
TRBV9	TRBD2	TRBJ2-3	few	TGTGCCAGCAGCGTAGTACTAGCGGGAGTGGATACGCAGTATTTT	CASSVVLAGVDTQYF
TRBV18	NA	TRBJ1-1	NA	TGTGCCAGCTCACTAGGACCGGATCGTTCGGACCCGGGAGAAGCTTTCTTT	CASSLGPDRSDPGEAFF
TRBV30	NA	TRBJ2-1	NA	TGTGCCTGGAGTGCGGTGAATGAGCAGTTCTTC	CAWSAVNEQFF
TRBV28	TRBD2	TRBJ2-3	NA	TGTGCCAGCAGCTCCGGCGGACTAGCGGGAGAGACGCAGTATTTT	CASSSGGLAGETQYF
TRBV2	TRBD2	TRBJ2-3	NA	TGTGCCAGCAGTGAAGCGGGACTAGCGAGGGTAGATACGCAGTATTTT	CASSEAGLARVDTQYF
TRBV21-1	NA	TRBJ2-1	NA	TGTGCCAGCAGCAAAACTAGGCAGGGAACCTACAATGAGCAGTTCTTC	CASSKTRQGTYNEQFF
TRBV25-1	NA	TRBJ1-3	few	TGTGCCAGCAGTGATTTCAGGAGCACTGGAAACACCATATATTTT	CASSDFRSTGNTIYF
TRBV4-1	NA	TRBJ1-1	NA	TGCGCCAGCAGCCAAAGTATAGGAGGGGGTCGGACTGAAGCTTTCTTT	CASSQSIGGGRTEAFF
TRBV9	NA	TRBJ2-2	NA	TGTGCCAGCAGCGGACTGGCCGGGAAGACCGGGGAGCTGTTTTTT	CASSGLAGKTGELFF
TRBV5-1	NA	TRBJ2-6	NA	TGCGCCAGCAGCTGGGCAACAGGGCGTGGGGCCAACGTCCTGACTTTC	CASSWATGRGANVLTF
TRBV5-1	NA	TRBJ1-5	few	TGCGCCAGCAGCTTGGGGTTGGGGCAGTATAGCAATCAGCCCCAGCATTTT	CASSLGLGQYSNQPQHF
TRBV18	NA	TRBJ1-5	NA	TGTGCCAGCTCACTGGTTCTACAGGGAGGCAATCAGCCCCAGCATTTT	CASSLVLQGGNQPQHF
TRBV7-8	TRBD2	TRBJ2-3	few	TGTGCCAGCAGCAGGTTGACGCCGGGACTACCCACAGATACGCAGTATTTT	CASSRLTPGLPTDTQYF
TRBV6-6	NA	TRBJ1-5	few	TGTGCCAGCAGTTACTCGGGGGATCTTAGCAATCAGCCCCAGCATTTT	CASSYSGDLSNQPQHF
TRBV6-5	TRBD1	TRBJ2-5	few	TGTGCCAGCAGTTACCGGACAGGTTTCGAGAAGACCCAGTACTTC	CASSYRTGFEKTQYF